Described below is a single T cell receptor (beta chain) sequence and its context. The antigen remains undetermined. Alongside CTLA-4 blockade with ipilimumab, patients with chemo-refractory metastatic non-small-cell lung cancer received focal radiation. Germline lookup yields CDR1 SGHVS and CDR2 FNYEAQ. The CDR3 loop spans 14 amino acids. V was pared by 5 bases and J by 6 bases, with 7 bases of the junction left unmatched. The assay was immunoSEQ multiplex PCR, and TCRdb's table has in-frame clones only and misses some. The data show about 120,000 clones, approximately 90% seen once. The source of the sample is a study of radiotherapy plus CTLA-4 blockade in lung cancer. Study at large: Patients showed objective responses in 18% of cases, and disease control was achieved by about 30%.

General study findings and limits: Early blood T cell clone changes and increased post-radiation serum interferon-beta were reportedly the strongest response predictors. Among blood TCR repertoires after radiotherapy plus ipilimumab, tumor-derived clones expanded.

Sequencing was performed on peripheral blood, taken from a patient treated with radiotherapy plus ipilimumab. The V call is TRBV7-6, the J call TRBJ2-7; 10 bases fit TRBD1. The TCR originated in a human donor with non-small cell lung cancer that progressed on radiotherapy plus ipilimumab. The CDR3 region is CASSTRQGASEQYF. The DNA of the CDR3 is TGTGCCAGCAGCACTCGACAGGGGGCAAGCGAGCAGTACTTC.